This entry describes one T cell receptor (beta chain). Its specific antigen is unknown. It has no much larger one-base neighbor in the sample; base qualities were not kept. The data were taken from a study of shared clonotypes between healthy human individuals (TCRdb year 2020). Regarding the study in general: A couple of women and a few men aged 18 to 49 years were included in the cohort. For each donor, CD4 naive and CD4 memory were each run on three plates, CD8 naive on two plates, and CD8 memory on one plate. To estimate repertoire size and how much clonotype sharing occurs between individuals, the study deeply sequenced the blood TCR repertoires of five healthy adults. To increase sequencing depth and limit assay-specific biases, TCR repertoire library preparation and sequencing were carried out by different laboratories using diverse techniques. Each donor's leukapheresis produced roughly between roughly 0.85 and 9.5 billion PBMCs. Points the paper makes about the study in general: Compared with non-shared clonotypes, the clonotypes found in all four sorted-subset donors had higher generation probabilities. Only blood was sampled, and tissue TCR repertoires likely differ from those in blood. The small number of donors limited the genetic and exposure-history diversity represented. Around 5.4% of naive CD4, approximately 3.7% of naive CD8, around 2.3% of memory CD4, and 0.4% of memory CD8 clonotypes were shared across a few donors. Larger estimated clonotype richness was generally found for naive subsets than for memory subsets. Pairwise subsampling indicated that sequencing depth was expected to affect the degree of clonotype sharing among donors. Rarefaction of sorted-subset datasets indicated incomplete sequencing despite the large sequencing depth.

Donors were healthy HIV-negative adults with no recently reported acute infections or vaccinations. All donors were Caucasian adults living in Nashville, Tennessee, USA. CD4+ T cells were enriched by magnetic negative selection, after which naive cells were positively selected on CD45RA and the negative fraction was taken as the memory subset. After blood collection by leukapheresis, PBMCs were isolated using Ficoll-Histopaque density gradient centrifugation and then cryopreserved in the vapor phase of liquid nitrogen. Purity and quantity of every magnetically sorted T cell population were checked by analytical flow cytometry. From each sorted fraction, genomic DNA was isolated and quantified by UV absorbance on a Nanodrop 2000c. The CDR3 contains 13 residues, cysteine and phenylalanine counted. Of all the DNA, just the CDR3 is kept, 39 bases in frame from base 1. For CDR1 and CDR2, the germline V gene lists SGHNT and YENEEA. V sheds 1 base and J sheds 7 bases, leaving 10 bases between their ends.

TCR CDR3 regions were amplified from genomic DNA by multiplex PCR using the deep immunoSEQ assay. Extracted genomic DNA from each cell subset was spread evenly across all wells of several immunoSEQ 96-well plates, with each plate serving as a replicate. For sorted subsets, around 200 ng genomic DNA, equal to 30,000 to 35,000 T cell genomes, was loaded into each replicate PCR. Purified libraries were quantified with a Qubit 3.0 fluorometer, sized on a Bioanalyzer 2100, and re-quantified with the KAPA Library Quantification kit. Every immunoSEQ 96-well plate was sequenced on a separate single-read 150-cycle Illumina NextSeq 550 flow cell. Per the original workflow: The immunoSEQ output contained only junctional sequences without quality scores, so filtering could not match that applied to full-length reads. To assign V/J genes and CDR3, sequences were annotated using PyIR, a Python wrapper for IgBLAST v1.9, with IMGT germline references. Any read was removed if the V/J assignment was weak (E-value above 1e-6), the CDR3 was missing, or the read contained stop codons, out-of-frame junctions, or ambiguous translated residues. V3J clonotypes were defined as sequences sharing the same inferred V gene, J gene, and CDR3 amino acid sequence. Percentage overlap between repertoires was calculated by dividing the number of shared unique clonotypes by the size of the smaller repertoire. Repertoire richness was assessed with RTK rarefaction, the Chao1 estimator, and Recon v2.1 estimates of unobserved clonotypes. For all TCRbeta clonotypes obtained by the gDNA method from a few donors, generation probabilities were computed with OLGA. The immuneACCESS repertoire file appears here via TCRdb, limited to in-frame rearrangements. These files lack a portion of the clones; in checked studies, under half of the deficit traces to unresolved V genes, and the cause of the others is not known. V and J calls and clone size are those listed in that table; D and trimming were worked out from the DNA. Recorded for this sample are more than 2 million clones; 90% to 97% of them occurred a single time. Approximately 0.13% of the sample belongs to the ten largest clones.

The clonotype was recovered from a man younger than 35 in good health. Sequencing input: naive CD4+ T cells sorted from blood. Read against the paper, the sample's cell subset or site label means: CD45RA+ positively selected. Recombination connected TRBV11-3 to TRBJ1-1; the D region possibly corresponds to TRBD1 (5 bases align). In nucleotide form, the sequence is TGTGCCAGCAGCTTAGGGGAGGGGCGTGAAGCTTTCTTT. Translation gives CASSLGEGREAFF.